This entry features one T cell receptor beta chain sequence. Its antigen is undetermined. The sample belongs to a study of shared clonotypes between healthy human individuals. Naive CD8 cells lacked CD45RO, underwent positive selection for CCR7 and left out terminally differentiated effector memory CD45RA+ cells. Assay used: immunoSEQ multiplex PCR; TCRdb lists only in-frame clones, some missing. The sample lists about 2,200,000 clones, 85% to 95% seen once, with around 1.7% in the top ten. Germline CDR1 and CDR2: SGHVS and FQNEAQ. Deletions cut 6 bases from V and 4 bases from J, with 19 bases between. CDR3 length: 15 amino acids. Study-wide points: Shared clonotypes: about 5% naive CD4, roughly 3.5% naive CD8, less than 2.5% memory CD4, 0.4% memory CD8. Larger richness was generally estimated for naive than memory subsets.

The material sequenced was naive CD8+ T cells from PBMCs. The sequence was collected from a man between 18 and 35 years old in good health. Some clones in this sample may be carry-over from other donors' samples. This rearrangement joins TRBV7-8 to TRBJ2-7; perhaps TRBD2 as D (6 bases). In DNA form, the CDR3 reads TGTGCCAGCAGAAAAACCGGGACTCGGACTTACGAGCAGTACTTC. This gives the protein CASRKTGTRTYEQYF.